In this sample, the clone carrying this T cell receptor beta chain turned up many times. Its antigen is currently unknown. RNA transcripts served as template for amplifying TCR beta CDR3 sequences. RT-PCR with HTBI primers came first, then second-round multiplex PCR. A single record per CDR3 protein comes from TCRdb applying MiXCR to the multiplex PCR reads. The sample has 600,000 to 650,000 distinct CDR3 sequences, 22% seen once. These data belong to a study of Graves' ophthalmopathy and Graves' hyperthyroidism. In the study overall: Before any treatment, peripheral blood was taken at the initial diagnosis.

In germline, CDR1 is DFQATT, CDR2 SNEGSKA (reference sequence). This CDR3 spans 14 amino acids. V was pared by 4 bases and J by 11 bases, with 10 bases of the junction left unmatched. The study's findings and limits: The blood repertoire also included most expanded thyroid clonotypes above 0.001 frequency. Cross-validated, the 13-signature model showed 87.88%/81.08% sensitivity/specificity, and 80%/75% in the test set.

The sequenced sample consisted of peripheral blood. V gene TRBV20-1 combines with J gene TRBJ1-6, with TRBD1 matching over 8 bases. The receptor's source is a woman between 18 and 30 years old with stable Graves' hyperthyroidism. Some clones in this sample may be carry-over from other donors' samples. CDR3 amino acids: CSANGQGQVPPLHF. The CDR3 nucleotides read TGCAGTGCTAACGGACAGGGCCAGGTACCACCCCTCCACTTT.